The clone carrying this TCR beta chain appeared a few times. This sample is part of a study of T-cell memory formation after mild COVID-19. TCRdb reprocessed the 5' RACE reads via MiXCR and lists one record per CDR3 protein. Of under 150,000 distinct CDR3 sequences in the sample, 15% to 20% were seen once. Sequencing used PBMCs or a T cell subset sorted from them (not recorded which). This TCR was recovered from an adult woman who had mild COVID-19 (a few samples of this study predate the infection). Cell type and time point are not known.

This CDR3 reads CASTTRPNGGNTEAFF. CDR3 DNA: TGTGCCAGCACCACTAGGCCGAACGGGGGGAACACTGAAGCTTTCTTT. The chain has TRBV12-3 or TRBV12-4 and TRBJ1-1, with D possibly matching TRBD1 (5 bases). CDR3 length: 16 amino acids. The ends were cut back, 7 bases at V and 1 base at J, with 19 bases in the middle.